The present entry profiles one T cell receptor (beta chain) with its context. This CDR3 is built from 15 residues. The germline CDR1 and CDR2 sequences are MNHEY and SVGAGI. V lost 10 bases to trimming and J lost 6 bases; unmatched junction nucleotides: 16. Per the original methods: By means of reference gene primer amplification, nucleated cell counts were estimated. TCRdb keeps only in-frame clones here, not all; method: immunoSEQ multiplex PCR. The V and J calls and clone size come from that table; D and trimming were worked out from the DNA. The sample lists around 170,000 clones; approximately 80% were seen once. The entry originates in a study of blood T cell repertoires in COVID-19. Study information: Sites in the United States, Italy and Spain provided acute and convalescent COVID-19 samples. The cDNA or gDNA used as material had been derived from T cells, B-cell-depleted T cells, or PBMCs.

The chain joins TRBV6-5 to TRBJ2-7; the match to TRBD1 covers 9 bases. The TCR sequence derives from a human donor in a cohort sampled during active COVID-19. The specimen sequenced was peripheral blood. The CDR3 DNA reads as TGTGCCACCCAATTAACCGGGACAGGGTTCGGCGAGCAGTACTTC. As protein: CATQLTGTGFGEQYF.